This TCR beta chain emerged from a study of T cells in Graves' hyperthyroidism and ophthalmopathy. Study-level points and caveats: In simple terms, a model built on 13 V-J features told ophthalmopathy apart from stable hyperthyroidism.

RNA transcripts served as the template for amplifying TCR beta CDR3 regions. The HTBI primer set was used in a first-round RT-PCR of the TCR CDR3. TCRdb used MiXCR to reprocess the multiplex PCR reads, holding one entry per CDR3 protein. Found here are 650,000 to 750,000 distinct CDR3 sequences, about 14% of them singletons; the top ten hold about 10%. J was trimmed by 5 bases and V by 6 bases; bases with no gene match: 10. CDR3 length: 15 residues. Germline CDR1 is MNHEY and CDR2 is SVGEGT. This clonotype occurred a few times. As yet, its antigen is unknown. Stable Graves' hyperthyroidism meant no ophthalmopathy progression within 18 months. Patients were excluded because of uncontrolled infection, other autoimmune disease, pregnancy or lactation.

The sequenced sample consisted of blood. The genes are TRBV6-2 or TRBV6-3 and TRBJ1-5; the match to TRBD1 covers 7 bases. The sequence derives from a woman aged 18-29 years with Graves' hyperthyroidism. CDR3 amino acids: CASRTGTADYQPQHF. CDR3 coding DNA: TGTGCCAGCAGAACAGGGACAGCTGATTATCAGCCCCAGCATTTT.